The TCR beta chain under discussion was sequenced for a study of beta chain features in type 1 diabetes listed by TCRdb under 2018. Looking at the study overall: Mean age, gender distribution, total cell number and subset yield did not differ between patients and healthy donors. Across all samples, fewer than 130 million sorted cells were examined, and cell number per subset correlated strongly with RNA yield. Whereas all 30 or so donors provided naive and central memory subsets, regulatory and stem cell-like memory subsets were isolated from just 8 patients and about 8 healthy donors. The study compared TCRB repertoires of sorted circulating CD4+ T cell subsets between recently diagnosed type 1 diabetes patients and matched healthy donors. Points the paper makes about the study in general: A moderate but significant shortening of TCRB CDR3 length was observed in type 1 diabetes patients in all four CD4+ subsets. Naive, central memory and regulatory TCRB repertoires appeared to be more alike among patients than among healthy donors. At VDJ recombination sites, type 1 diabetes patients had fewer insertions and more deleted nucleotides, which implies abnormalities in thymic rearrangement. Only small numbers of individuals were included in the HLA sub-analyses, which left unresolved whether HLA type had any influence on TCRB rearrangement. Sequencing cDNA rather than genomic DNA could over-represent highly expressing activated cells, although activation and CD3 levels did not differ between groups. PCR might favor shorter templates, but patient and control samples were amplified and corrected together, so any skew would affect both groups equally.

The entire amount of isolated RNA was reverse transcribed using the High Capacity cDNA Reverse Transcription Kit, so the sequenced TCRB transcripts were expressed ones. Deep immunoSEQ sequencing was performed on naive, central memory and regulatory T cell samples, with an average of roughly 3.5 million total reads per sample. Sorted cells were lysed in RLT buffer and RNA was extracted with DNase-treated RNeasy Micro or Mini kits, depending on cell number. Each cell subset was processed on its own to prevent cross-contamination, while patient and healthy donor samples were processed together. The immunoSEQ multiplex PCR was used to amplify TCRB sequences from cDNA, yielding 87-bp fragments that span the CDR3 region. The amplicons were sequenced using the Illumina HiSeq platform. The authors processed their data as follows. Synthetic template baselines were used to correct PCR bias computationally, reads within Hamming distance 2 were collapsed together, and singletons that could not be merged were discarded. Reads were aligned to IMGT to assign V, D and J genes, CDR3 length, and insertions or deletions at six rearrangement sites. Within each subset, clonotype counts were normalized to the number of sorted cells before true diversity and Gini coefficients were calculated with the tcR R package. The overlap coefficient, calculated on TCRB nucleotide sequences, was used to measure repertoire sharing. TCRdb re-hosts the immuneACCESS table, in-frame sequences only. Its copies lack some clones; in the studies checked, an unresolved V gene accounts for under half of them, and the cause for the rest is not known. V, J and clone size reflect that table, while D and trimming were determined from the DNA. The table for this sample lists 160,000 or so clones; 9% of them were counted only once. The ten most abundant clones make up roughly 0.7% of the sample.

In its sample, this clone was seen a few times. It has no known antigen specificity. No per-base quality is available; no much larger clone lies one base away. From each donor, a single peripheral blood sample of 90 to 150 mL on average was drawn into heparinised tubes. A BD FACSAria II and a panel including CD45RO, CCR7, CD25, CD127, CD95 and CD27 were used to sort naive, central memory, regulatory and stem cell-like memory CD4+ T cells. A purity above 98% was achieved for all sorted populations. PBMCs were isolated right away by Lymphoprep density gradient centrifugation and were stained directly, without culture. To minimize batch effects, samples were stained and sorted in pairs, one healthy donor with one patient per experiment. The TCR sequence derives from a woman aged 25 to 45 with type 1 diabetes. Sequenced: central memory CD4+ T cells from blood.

The CDR3 protein is CASSNSGRGTDTQYF. Read as DNA, the sequence is TGCGCCAGCAGCAATAGCGGGAGGGGGACGGATACGCAGTATTTT. Here the chain combines TRBV5-1 and TRBJ2-3; TRBD2 fits 11 bases in the junction. CDR3 length: 15 amino acids, cysteine to phenylalanine. The only DNA kept is the CDR3, 45 bases in frame from the first base. Trimming removed 4 bases from V and 6 bases from J; the gene matches leave 7 bases unexplained. CDR1 and CDR2, per the germline V gene, are SGHRS and YFSETQ. With the rest looked up from the reference TRBV5-1 and TRBJ2-3 genes rather than sequenced, the full variable domain is KAGVTQTPRYLIKTRGQQVTLSCSPISGHRSVSWYQQTPGQGLQFLFEYFSETQRNKGNFPGRFSGRQFSNSRSEMNVSTLELGDSALYLCASSNSGRGTDTQYFGPGTRLTVL.